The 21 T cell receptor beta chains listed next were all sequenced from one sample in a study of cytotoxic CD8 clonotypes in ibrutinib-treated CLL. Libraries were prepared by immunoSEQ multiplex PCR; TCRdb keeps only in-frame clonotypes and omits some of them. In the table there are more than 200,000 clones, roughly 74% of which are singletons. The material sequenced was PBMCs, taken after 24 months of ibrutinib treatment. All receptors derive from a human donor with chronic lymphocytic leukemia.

CDR3 coding DNA: TGTGCCAGCAGTTTAGTAGGGAGTATCTCCGAGCAGTACTTC. Its protein is CASSLVGSISEQYF. V is TRBV28 and J is TRBJ2-7; weak D call: TRBD2 (5 bases). The CDR3 totals 14 residues. The V end lost 2 bases, the J end lost 6 bases, and 14 bases lay between the germline ends. The germline V gene has CDR1 MDHEN and CDR2 SYDVKM.

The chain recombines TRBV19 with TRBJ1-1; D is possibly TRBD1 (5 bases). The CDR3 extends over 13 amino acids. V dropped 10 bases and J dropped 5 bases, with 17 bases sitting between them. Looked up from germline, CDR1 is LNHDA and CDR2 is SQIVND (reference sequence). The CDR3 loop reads CATRPQGLTEAFF. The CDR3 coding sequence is TGTGCCACCCGTCCCCAGGGATTGACTGAAGCTTTCTTT.

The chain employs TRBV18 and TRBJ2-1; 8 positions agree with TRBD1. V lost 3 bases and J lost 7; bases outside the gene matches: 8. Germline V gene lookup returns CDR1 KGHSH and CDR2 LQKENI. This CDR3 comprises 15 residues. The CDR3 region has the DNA TGTGCCAGCTCACCGCGGGGTACAGGGGGAAATGAGCAGTTCTTC. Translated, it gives CASSPRGTGGNEQFF.

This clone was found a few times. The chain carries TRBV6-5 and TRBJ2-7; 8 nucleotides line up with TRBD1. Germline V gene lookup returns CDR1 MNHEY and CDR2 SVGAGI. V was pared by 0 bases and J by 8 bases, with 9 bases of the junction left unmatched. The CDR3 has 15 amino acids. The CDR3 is CASSYSQTGAGKQYF. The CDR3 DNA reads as TGTGCCAGCAGTTACTCACAGACAGGGGCTGGGAAGCAGTACTTC.

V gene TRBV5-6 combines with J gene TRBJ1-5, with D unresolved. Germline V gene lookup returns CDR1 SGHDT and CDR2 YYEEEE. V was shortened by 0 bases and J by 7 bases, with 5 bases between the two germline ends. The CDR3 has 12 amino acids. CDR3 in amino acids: CASSLDRQPQHF. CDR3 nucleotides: TGTGCCAGCAGCTTGGATCGGCAGCCCCAGCATTTT.

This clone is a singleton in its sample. This CDR3 is CASSRDEAYGYTF. CDR3 bases: TGTGCCAGTTCCCGGGACGAGGCCTATGGCTACACCTTC. The chain is built from TRBV19 and TRBJ1-2; D is possibly TRBD1 (5 bases). Between the trimmed V and J ends, which lost 8 bases and 4 bases, there was a span of 14 bases. The CDR3 contains 13 residues. CDR1 is LNHDA, CDR2 SQIVND, per germline (reference sequence).

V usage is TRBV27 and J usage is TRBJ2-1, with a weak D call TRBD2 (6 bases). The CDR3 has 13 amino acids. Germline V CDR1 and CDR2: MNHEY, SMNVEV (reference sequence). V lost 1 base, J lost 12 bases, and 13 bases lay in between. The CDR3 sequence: CASSLFSGDRQFF. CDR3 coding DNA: TGTGCCAGCAGTTTATTTTCGGGGGATCGGCAGTTCTTC.

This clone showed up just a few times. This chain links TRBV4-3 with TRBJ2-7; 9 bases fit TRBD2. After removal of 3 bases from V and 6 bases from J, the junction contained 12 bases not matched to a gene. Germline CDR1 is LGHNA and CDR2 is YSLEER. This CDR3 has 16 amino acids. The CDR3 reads CASSHQAAAGGPEQYF. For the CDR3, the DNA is TGCGCCAGCAGCCACCAAGCTGCAGCGGGAGGTCCCGAGCAGTACTTC.

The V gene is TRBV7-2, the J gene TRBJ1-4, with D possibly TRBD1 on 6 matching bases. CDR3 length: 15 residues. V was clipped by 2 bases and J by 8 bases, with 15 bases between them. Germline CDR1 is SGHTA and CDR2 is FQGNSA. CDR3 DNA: TGTGCCAGCAGCTTAAATGGGGGGCTCCAGGAAAAACTGTTTTTT. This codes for CASSLNGGLQEKLFF. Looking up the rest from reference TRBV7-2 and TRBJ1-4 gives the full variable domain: GAGVSQSPSNKVTEKGKDVELRCDPISGHTALYWYRQSLGQGLEFLIYFQGNSAPDKSGLPSDRFSAERTGGSVSTLTIQRTQQEDSAVYLCASSLNGGLQEKLFFGSGTQLSVL.

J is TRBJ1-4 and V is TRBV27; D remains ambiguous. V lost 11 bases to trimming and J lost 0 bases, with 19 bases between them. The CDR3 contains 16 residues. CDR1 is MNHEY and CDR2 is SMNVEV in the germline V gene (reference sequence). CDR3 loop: CAFLPGRLATNEKLFF. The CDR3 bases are TGTGCCTTTCTACCGGGCAGACTGGCAACTAATGAAAAACTGTTTTTT.

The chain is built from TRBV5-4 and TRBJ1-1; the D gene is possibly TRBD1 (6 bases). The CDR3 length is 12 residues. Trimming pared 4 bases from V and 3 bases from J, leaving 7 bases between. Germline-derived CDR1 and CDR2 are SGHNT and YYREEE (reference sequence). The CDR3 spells CASSRGHTEAFF. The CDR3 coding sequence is TGTGCCAGCAGCCGGGGGCACACTGAAGCTTTCTTT.

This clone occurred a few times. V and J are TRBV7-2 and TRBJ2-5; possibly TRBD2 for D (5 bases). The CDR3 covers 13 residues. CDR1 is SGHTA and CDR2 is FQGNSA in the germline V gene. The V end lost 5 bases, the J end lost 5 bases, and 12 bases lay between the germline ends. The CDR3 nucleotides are TGTGCCAGCAGCCGCGGGTTCGATGAGACCCAGTACTTC. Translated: CASSRGFDETQYF. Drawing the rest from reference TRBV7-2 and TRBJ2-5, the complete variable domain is GAGVSQSPSNKVTEKGKDVELRCDPISGHTALYWYRQSLGQGLEFLIYFQGNSAPDKSGLPSDRFSAERTGGSVSTLTIQRTQQEDSAVYLCASSRGFDETQYFGPGTRLLVL.

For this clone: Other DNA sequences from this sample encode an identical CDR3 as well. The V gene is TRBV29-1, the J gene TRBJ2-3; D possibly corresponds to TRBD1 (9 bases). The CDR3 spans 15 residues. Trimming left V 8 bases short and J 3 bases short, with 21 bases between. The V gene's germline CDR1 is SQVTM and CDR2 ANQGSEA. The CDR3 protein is CSSAGGGQGTDTQYF. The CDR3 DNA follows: TGCAGCTCCGCGGGGGGTGGACAGGGGACAGATACGCAGTATTTT.

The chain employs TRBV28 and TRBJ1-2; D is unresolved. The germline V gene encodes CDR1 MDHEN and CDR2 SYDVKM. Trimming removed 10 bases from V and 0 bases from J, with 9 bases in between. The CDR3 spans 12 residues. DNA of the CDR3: TGTGCCACCACAGCCTCTAACTATGGCTACACCTTC. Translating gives CATTASNYGYTF.

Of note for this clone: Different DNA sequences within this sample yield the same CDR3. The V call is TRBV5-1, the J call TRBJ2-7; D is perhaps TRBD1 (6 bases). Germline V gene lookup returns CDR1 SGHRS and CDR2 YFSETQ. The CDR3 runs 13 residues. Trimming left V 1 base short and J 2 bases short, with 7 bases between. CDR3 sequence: CASSLNRAYEQYF. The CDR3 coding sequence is TGCGCCAGCAGCTTGAACAGGGCCTACGAGCAGTACTTC.

In DNA, the CDR3 is TGTGCCAGCAGCCCGACTAGCGGGGTTACAGATACGCAGTATTTT. This encodes CASSPTSGVTDTQYF. The V call is TRBV7-6, the J call TRBJ2-3, with TRBD2 matching over 11 bases. The CDR3 has 15 amino acids. The germline gives CDR1 SGHVS, CDR2 FNYEAQ. The V gene end was trimmed by 5 bases and the J gene end by 3 bases; junction bases not matched to a gene: 4.

The CDR3 reads CASSAVGDNEQFF. In DNA, the CDR3 is TGTGCCAGCAGTGCCGTGGGAGACAATGAGCAGTTCTTC. The chain joins TRBV6-4 to TRBJ2-1, with D perhaps TRBD2 (5 bases). The germline V gene encodes CDR1 MRHNA and CDR2 SNTAGT. CDR3 length equals 13 residues. V lost 4 bases and J 5 bases, leaving 9 bases between the germline ends.

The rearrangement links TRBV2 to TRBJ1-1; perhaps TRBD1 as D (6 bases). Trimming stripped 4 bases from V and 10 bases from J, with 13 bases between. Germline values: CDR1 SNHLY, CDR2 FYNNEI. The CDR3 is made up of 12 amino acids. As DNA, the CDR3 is TGTGCCAGCAGTGGAGGGGGGGGCTTAGCTTTCTTT. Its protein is CASSGGGGLAFF. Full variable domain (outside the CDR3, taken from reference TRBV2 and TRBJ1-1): EPEVTQTPSHQVTQMGQEVILRCVPISNHLYFYWYRQILGQKVEFLVSFYNNEISEKSEIFDDQFSVERPDGSNFTLKIRSTKLEDSAMYFCASSGGGGLAFFGQGTRLTVV.

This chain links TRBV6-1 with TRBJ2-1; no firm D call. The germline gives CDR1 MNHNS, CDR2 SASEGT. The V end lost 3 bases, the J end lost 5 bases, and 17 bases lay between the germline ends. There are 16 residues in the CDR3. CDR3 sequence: CASSEKLGKLNNEQFF. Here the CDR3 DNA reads TGTGCCAGCAGTGAGAAACTCGGCAAACTAAACAATGAGCAGTTCTTC.

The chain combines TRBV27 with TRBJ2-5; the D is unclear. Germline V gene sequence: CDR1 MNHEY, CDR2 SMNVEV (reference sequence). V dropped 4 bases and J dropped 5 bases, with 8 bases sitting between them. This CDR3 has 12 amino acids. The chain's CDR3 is CASSWGGETQYF. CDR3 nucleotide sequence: TGTGCCAGCAGTTGGGGTGGGGAGACCCAGTACTTC.

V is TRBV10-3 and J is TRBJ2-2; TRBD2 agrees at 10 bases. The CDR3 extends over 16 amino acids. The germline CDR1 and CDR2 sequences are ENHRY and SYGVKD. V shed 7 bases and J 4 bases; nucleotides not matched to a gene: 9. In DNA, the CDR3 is TGTGCCATCACTGAAGCGGGAGGGCCAGGCACCGGGGAGCTGTTTTTT. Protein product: CAITEAGGPGTGELFF.